These 21 T cell receptor beta chains originate from one sample sequenced in a study of control samples from healthy donors and cancer patients. Some clones are missing from TCRdb's copy, which holds only in-frame ones; the method was immunoSEQ multiplex PCR. The sample has around 26,000 clones, around 83% seen once. Sample: PBMCs. The receptors here all came from a man between 60 and 70 years old with colorectal cancer.

The chain is built from TRBV6-5 and TRBJ1-1; D perhaps matches TRBD1 (5 bases). Trimming stripped 4 bases from V and 0 bases from J, with 12 bases between. CDR3 length: 15 amino acids. Germline CDR1 and CDR2: MNHEY and SVGAGI. The CDR3 DNA sequence: TGTGCCAGCAGTTCCCAGGGCAGTTTGAACACTGAAGCTTTCTTT. Encoded protein: CASSSQGSLNTEAFF.

The count of this clone is one. J is TRBJ2-3 and V is TRBV3-1 (or the pseudogene TRBV3-2); 7 nucleotides match TRBD1. The CDR3 consists of 17 residues. V shed 4 bases, J shed 0 bases, and the junction held 10 bases outside the gene matches. Looked up from germline, CDR1 is LGHDT and CDR2 is YNNKEL (reference sequence). CDR3 region: CASSPRDRRTSTDTQYF. As DNA, the CDR3 is TGTGCCAGCAGCCCCAGGGACAGAAGGACTAGCACAGATACGCAGTATTTT.

The CDR3 protein is CASSPAAGNTIYF. The CDR3 DNA sequence: TGTGCCAGCAGCCCTGCTGCTGGAAACACCATATATTTT. The chain is built from TRBV11-3 and TRBJ1-3; no reliable D call. The CDR3 runs to 13 residues. The ends were cut back, 5 bases at V and 2 bases at J, with 7 bases in the middle. Germline V gene sequence: CDR1 SGHNT, CDR2 YENEEA.

This rearrangement joins TRBV19 to TRBJ2-2; the match to TRBD1 covers 9 bases. Germline CDR1 reads LNHDA; CDR2 reads SQIVND (reference sequence). Trimming removed 6 bases from V and 1 base from J; junction bases left unmatched: 9. This CDR3 region has 17 residues. Written as DNA, the CDR3 is TGTGCCAGTAGACTACCGGGACAGGGAGGGAACACCGGGGAGCTGTTTTTT. Protein sequence: CASRLPGQGGNTGELFF.

The V gene is TRBV4-1, the J gene TRBJ1-1, with TRBD1 as a possible D gene (5 bases). The CDR3 consists of 13 residues. Trimming pared 5 bases from V and 1 base from J, leaving 8 bases between. Germline CDR1 MGHRA, CDR2 YSYEKL. In nucleotides, the CDR3 is TGCGCCAGCAGCGTCAGGGAGAACACTGAAGCTTTCTTT. This gives the protein CASSVRENTEAFF.

V usage is TRBV6-2 or TRBV6-3 and J usage is TRBJ2-7, with no clear D. The V and J ends lost 6 bases and 2 bases respectively, with 23 bases between them. Looked up from germline, CDR1 is MNHEY and CDR2 is SVGEGT. This CDR3 contains 17 residues. CDR3 in amino acids: CASSAPLGQGKAYEQYV. The CDR3 DNA reads TGTGCCAGCAGCGCCCCGCTCGGGCAAGGAAAGGCCTACGAGCAGTACGTC.

V gene TRBV18 combines with J gene TRBJ1-1; D may be TRBD1 (5 bases). Trimming removed 0 bases from V and 1 base from J, with 9 bases in between. Looked up from germline, CDR1 is KGHSH and CDR2 is LQKENI. This CDR3 spans 15 amino acids. In DNA, the CDR3 is TGTGCCAGCTCACCACCTGCAACAGGGAACACTGAAGCTTTCTTT. This sequence encodes CASSPPATGNTEAFF.

This chain links TRBV7-9 with TRBJ1-5; D gene unclear. Germline V CDR1 and CDR2: SEHNR, FQNEAQ (reference sequence). V was trimmed by 0 bases and J by 0 bases, leaving 9 bases between them. The CDR3 spans 16 residues. This CDR3 reads CASSLAGLNSNQPQHF. The CDR3 DNA is TGTGCCAGCAGCTTAGCCGGACTGAATAGCAATCAGCCCCAGCATTTT.

The genes are TRBV19 and TRBJ1-5; D unclear. The CDR3 extends over 12 amino acids. Germline CDR1 is LNHDA and CDR2 is SQIVND (reference sequence). V dropped 5 bases and J dropped 6 bases, with 8 bases sitting between them. CDR3: CASSEDPQPQHF. The CDR3 coding sequence is TGTGCCAGTAGTGAAGACCCTCAGCCCCAGCATTTT. The full variable domain, in which reference TRBV19 and TRBJ1-5 provide the parts outside the CDR3, is DGGITQSPKYLFRKEGQNVTLSCEQNLNHDAMYWYRQDPGQGLRLIYYSQIVNDFQKGDIAEGYSVSREKKESFPLTVTSAQKNPTAFYLCASSEDPQPQHFGDGTRLSIL.

The gene calls are TRBV9 and TRBJ2-1; 9 bases match TRBD2. CDR1 and CDR2 from the germline V gene are SGDLS and YYNGEE. CDR3 size: 15 residues. With V trimmed by 1 base and J by 6 bases, 5 bases remained unmatched. The CDR3 DNA reads as TGTGCCAGCAGCGTACTCAGCGGGGGGTTCAATGAGCAGTTCTTC. Its protein is CASSVLSGGFNEQFF. The variable domain in full, completed from reference TRBV9 and TRBJ2-1, reads DSGVTQTPKHLITATGQRVTLRCSPRSGDLSVYWYQQSLDQGLQFLIQYYNGEERAKGNILERFSAQQFPDLHSELNLSSLELGDSALYFCASSVLSGGFNEQFFGPGTRLTVL.

The genes are TRBV19 and TRBJ2-5, with TRBD1 as a possible D gene (7 bases). Trimming pared 3 bases from V and 8 bases from J, leaving 13 bases between. This CDR3 spans 13 amino acids. Germline lookup yields CDR1 LNHDA and CDR2 SQIVND (reference sequence). CDR3 in amino acids: CASSMYRGGTQYF. The DNA of the CDR3 is TGTGCCAGTAGTATGTACAGGGGAGGAACCCAGTACTTC.

V and J are TRBV7-6 and TRBJ2-2, with D tentatively TRBD2 (5 bases). Trimming left V 5 bases short and J 5 bases short, with 15 bases between. The CDR3 has 15 residues. From germline, CDR1 is SGHVS and CDR2 FNYEAQ. The CDR3 region has the DNA TGTGCCAGCAGCCTGGCGGGTGCCCCGACCGGGGAGCTGTTTTTT. It codes for CASSLAGAPTGELFF.

This chain uses TRBV6-5 with TRBJ2-7; D is undetermined. The CDR3 spans 14 residues. V lost 0 bases and J lost 2, with 8 bases in between. The germline V gene encodes CDR1 MNHEY and CDR2 SVGAGI. DNA for the CDR3: TGTGCCAGCAGTTACTCGTTCACTGCCTACGAGCAGTACTTC. Translation gives CASSYSFTAYEQYF.

The chain is built from TRBV12-5 and TRBJ1-2, with D unresolved. Germline values: CDR1 LGHNT, CDR2 FRNRAP. The ends were cut back, 0 bases at V and 8 bases at J, with 10 bases in the middle. This CDR3 is 13 amino acids long. Written as DNA, the CDR3 is TGTGCTAGTGGTTTGGTAGAAGGGAGCGGCTACACCTTC. Its translation is CASGLVEGSGYTF.

The chain links TRBV5-1 to TRBJ2-3; D call uncertain. With 4 bases removed from V and 9 bases from J, the gap between germline ends came to 21 bases. CDR1 SGHRS and CDR2 YFSETQ come from the germline V gene. This CDR3 is 15 amino acids long. The CDR3 spells CASSTVQSDTQTQYF. The DNA of the CDR3 is TGCGCCAGCAGCACCGTCCAATCCGACACTCAAACGCAGTATTTT.

This sequence joins TRBV7-2 and TRBJ1-1, with unresolved D. The V gene lost 1 base and the J gene lost 10 bases, with 16 bases spanning the gap. Germline-derived CDR1 and CDR2 are SGHTA and FQGNSA. The CDR3 loop spans 14 amino acids. The CDR3 protein is CASSLDSSGARAFF. DNA for the CDR3: TGTGCCAGCAGCTTAGATTCCAGTGGAGCCAGAGCTTTCTTT.

This rearrangement joins TRBV5-1 to TRBJ1-1; TRBD1 is a possible D gene (6 bases). The CDR3 has 15 amino acids. Per germline, CDR1 SGHRS and CDR2 YFSETQ. Trimming cost V 2 bases and J 4 bases, with 15 bases left between them. The CDR3 reads CASSLFPGEGTEAFF. As DNA, the CDR3 is TGCGCCAGCAGCTTATTCCCAGGGGAGGGCACTGAAGCTTTCTTT.

CDR3 protein: CASSQGGGGEKLFF. The CDR3 coding sequence is TGTGCCAGCAGCCAAGGGGGCGGCGGTGAAAAACTGTTTTTT. This chain uses TRBV3-1 (or the pseudogene TRBV3-2) with TRBJ1-4, with a possible D match to TRBD1 (5 bases). This CDR3 has 14 amino acids. Trimming pared 1 base from V and 7 bases from J, leaving 10 bases between. CDR1 is LGHDT and CDR2 is YNNKEL in the germline V gene (reference sequence).

This clone was seen a few times. The CDR3 DNA is TGTGCCAGCAGCCAGACTCCCGGGACTCAAGCATTCGATTATGCCACAGATACGCAGTATTTT. Translated, it gives CASSQTPGTQAFDYATDTQYF. The chain joins TRBV13 to TRBJ2-3; a possible D gene is TRBD2 (6 bases). Trimming left V 5 bases short and J 2 bases short, with 32 bases between. The CDR3 loop spans 21 amino acids. CDR1 is PRHDT, CDR2 FYEKMQ, per germline (reference sequence).

The chain joins TRBV27 to TRBJ1-6, with D maybe TRBD1 (6 bases). The CDR3 consists of 13 residues. V lost 6 bases and J lost 10, with 13 bases in between. Germline V CDR1 and CDR2: MNHEY, SMNVEV (reference sequence). CDR3 nucleotide sequence: TGTGCCAGCAGCAGACAGGCATGGTCACCCCTCCACTTT. Protein sequence: CASSRQAWSPLHF.

There are a few counts of this clone. In nucleotides, the CDR3 is TGTGCCAGCAGCCCCGAAGCCGGGACAGGGATCGGCTACACCTTC. Translated, it gives CASSPEAGTGIGYTF. This chain uses TRBV7-9 with TRBJ1-2, with 9 bases matching TRBD1. Germline V CDR1 and CDR2: SEHNR, FQNEAQ (reference sequence). This CDR3 contains 15 residues. J gave up 8 bases and V 5 bases, and 12 bases lay outside the gene matches.